This passage covers 28 T cell receptor beta chains from one sample sequenced in a study of low-dose radiotherapy and immunotherapy resistance in tumors. The authors amplified TCRs for about 20 PCR cycles with a constant-region primer and a V-primer adapter. A single record per CDR3 protein comes from TCRdb applying MiXCR to the reads. The sample records some 45,000 distinct CDR3 sequences, 12% being singletons. Time point specified: before trial treatment. This specimen consisted of PBMCs, obtained before treatment. The receptors were sampled from a female donor with ovarian cancer.

This clonotype was observed many times. V gene TRBV28 combines with J gene TRBJ2-7; a possible D gene is TRBD2 (6 bases). The CDR3 contains 13 residues. Trimming stripped 6 bases from V and 0 bases from J, with 9 bases between. Germline V CDR1 and CDR2: MDHEN, SYDVKM. This chain's CDR3 is CASRTGSSYEQYF. CDR3 nucleotide sequence: TGTGCCAGCAGAACCGGGAGCTCCTACGAGCAGTACTTC.

This sequence joins TRBV27 and TRBJ1-2; D is ambiguous. CDR3 size: 15 residues. Trimming removed 5 bases at V and 4 bases at J, with 17 bases between. Germline CDR1 and CDR2: MNHEY and SMNVEV (reference sequence). CDR3 sequence reads: CASSRKGNTVYGYTF. CDR3 in DNA: TGTGCCAGCAGTCGAAAGGGTAATACGGTCTATGGCTACACCTTC.

This clonotype has a single count. The V call is TRBV5-1, the J call TRBJ2-7; TRBD2 matches at 7 bases. CDR3 length: 18 amino acids. CDR1 is SGHRS and CDR2 is YFSETQ in the germline V gene. V dropped 1 base and J dropped 0; count of bases not matched to a gene: 13. CDR3 residues: CASSLRAATSFISYEQYF. Here the CDR3 DNA reads TGCGCCAGCAGCTTGAGGGCCGCGACTAGCTTTATCTCCTACGAGCAGTACTTC.

V and J are TRBV7-3 and TRBJ2-5; a possible D gene is TRBD1 (6 bases). Germline CDR1 and CDR2: SGHTA and FQGTGA. Trimming removed 5 bases at V and 5 bases at J, with 12 bases between. This CDR3 comprises 13 residues. The DNA of the CDR3 is TGTGCCAGCAGCCCCCAGGGGCCGGAGACCCAGTACTTC. Translating gives CASSPQGPETQYF.

This clonotype was recorded many times. The chain employs TRBV7-2 and TRBJ1-5; D is unclear. The CDR3 runs to 13 residues. Germline V gene lookup returns CDR1 SGHTA and CDR2 FQGNSA. Deletions cut 1 base from V and 0 bases from J, with 1 base between. CDR3 in DNA: TGTGCCAGCAGCTTAGTTAGCAATCAGCCCCAGCATTTT. Residues: CASSLVSNQPQHF.

The chain is built from TRBV2 and TRBJ2-1, with 9 positions matching TRBD2. Germline V gene sequence: CDR1 SNHLY, CDR2 FYNNEI. This CDR3 has 16 amino acids. The ends lost 4 bases at V and 9 bases at J; junction bases unmatched: 13. This chain's CDR3 is CASSGAVLGLAAEQFF. Here the CDR3 DNA reads TGTGCCAGCAGTGGGGCCGTTTTGGGACTAGCCGCTGAGCAGTTCTTC.

This clonotype was picked up many times. This sequence joins TRBV12-3 or TRBV12-4 and TRBJ1-1, with a possible D match to TRBD1 (5 bases). This CDR3 has 12 residues. The V end was cut by 8 bases, the J end by 8 bases, with 15 bases between. Written as DNA, the CDR3 is TGTGCCAGCGGACTGAGGGGACCCGAAGCTTTCTTT. Translation gives CASGLRGPEAFF.

The CDR3 reads CASSGRANEQFF. CDR3 bases: TGTGCCAGCAGTGGGAGGGCTAATGAGCAGTTCTTC. The chain couples TRBV6-2 or TRBV6-3 to TRBJ2-1; 7 bases match TRBD2. The CDR3 is made up of 12 amino acids. The junction had 2 bases not matched to a gene; V was cut back by 5 bases and J by 7 bases. Germline assignment: CDR1 MNHEY and CDR2 SVGEGT.

This clonotype was seen ten or more times. The chain joins TRBV20-1 to TRBJ2-5; no firm D call. The CDR3 sequence is 12 residues long. Looked up from germline, CDR1 is DFQATT and CDR2 is SNEGSKA (reference sequence). Deletions cut 2 bases from V and 4 bases from J, with 8 bases between. The CDR3 nucleotides read TGCAGTGCTAGACAGGTGGGAGAGACCCAGTACTTC. Its protein product is CSARQVGETQYF.

There are many counts of this clonotype. The J gene is TRBJ2-1, the V gene TRBV20-1, with TRBD1 matching 7 bases. V lost 5 bases and J lost 5; bases outside the gene matches: 9. This CDR3 comprises 14 residues. Per the germline V gene, CDR1 is DFQATT and CDR2 is SNEGSKA (reference sequence). CDR3 residues: CSARRQGVHNEQFF. CDR3 bases: TGCAGTGCTCGAAGACAGGGTGTCCACAATGAGCAGTTCTTC.

This clonotype appeared many times. This chain uses TRBV20-1 with TRBJ2-5, with TRBD1 matching over 9 bases. V shed 6 bases and J 5 bases; nucleotides not matched to a gene: 7. The V gene's germline CDR1 is DFQATT and CDR2 SNEGSKA (reference sequence). The CDR3 covers 13 residues. CDR3 amino acids: CSANRGQGETQYF. The CDR3, as DNA: TGCAGTGCGAACAGGGGGCAGGGGGAGACCCAGTACTTC.

The chain uses TRBV19 and TRBJ2-1, with TRBD1 identical over 8 bases. The V gene end was trimmed by 9 bases and the J gene end by 0 bases; junction bases not matched to a gene: 4. This CDR3 is built from 14 residues. Germline CDR1 is LNHDA and CDR2 is SQIVND (reference sequence). CDR3 region: CARRTGSSYNEQFF. The DNA for the CDR3 is TGTGCCAGAAGGACAGGGAGCTCCTACAATGAGCAGTTCTTC. Supplemented by reference TRBV19 and TRBJ2-1, the full variable domain reads DGGITQSPKYLFRKEGQNVTLSCEQNLNHDAMYWYRQDPGQGLRLIYYSQIVNDFQKGDIAEGYSVSREKKESFPLTVTSAQKNPTAFYLCARRTGSSYNEQFFGPGTRLTVL.

In this sample, this clonotype turned up many times. The rearrangement joins TRBV20-1 to TRBJ1-2; 8 bases agree with TRBD1. V was clipped by 3 bases and J by 8 bases; unmatched bases: 11. The length of the CDR3 is 14 residues. CDR1 and CDR2 from the germline V gene are DFQATT and SNEGSKA (reference sequence). The CDR3 loop is CSASTLDRGGGYTF. The CDR3 DNA is TGCAGTGCTAGCACCTTAGACAGGGGTGGCGGCTACACCTTC.

The genes are TRBV5-1 and TRBJ2-5; D remains unclear. Germline CDR1 is SGHRS and CDR2 is YFSETQ. Trimming cost V 5 bases and J 11 bases, with 31 bases left between them. This CDR3 has 17 amino acids. The CDR3 region is CASRSSSVSLGINEQYF. The CDR3 coding sequence is TGCGCCAGCAGATCTTCTTCCGTTAGCCTCGGTATCAATGAGCAGTACTTC.

This clonotype is termed medium-sized (0.01 to 0.1%). This chain uses TRBV28 with TRBJ2-1, with D perhaps TRBD1 or TRBD2 (5 bases each). CDR1 is MDHEN, CDR2 SYDVKM, per germline. This CDR3 is 16 amino acids long. V dropped 5 bases and J dropped 4 bases, with 18 bases sitting between them. DNA for the CDR3: TGTGCCAGCAGTCTGGGGGTGGGGAGAGCTTACAATGAGCAGTTCTTC. This gives the protein CASSLGVGRAYNEQFF.

This clonotype showed up many times. The rearrangement uses TRBV3-1 and TRBJ2-7; TRBD2 agrees at 10 bases. The J segment lost 2 bases and the V segment lost 4 bases, leaving 2 bases of the junction unmatched. The CDR3 is made up of 14 amino acids. Germline V gene sequence: CDR1 LGHDT, CDR2 YNNKEL (reference sequence). CDR3 protein: CASSPAGGTYEQYF. The CDR3 nucleotides are TGTGCCAGCAGCCCAGCGGGAGGGACCTACGAGCAGTACTTC.

This clonotype was seen a handful of times. The V and J genes are TRBV12-3 or TRBV12-4 and TRBJ2-1, with 15 bases aligning to TRBD2. V shed 3 bases, J shed 6 bases, and the junction held 6 bases outside the gene matches. This CDR3 is 17 amino acids long. CDR3 region: CASSFKGTSGGINEQFF. The CDR3 DNA reads TGTGCCAGCAGTTTCAAAGGGACTAGCGGGGGGATCAATGAGCAGTTCTTC.

There are many counts of this clonotype. The chain joins TRBV2 to TRBJ2-1; perhaps TRBD1 as D (5 bases). The CDR3 is 13 amino acids. V was shortened by 6 bases and J by 6 bases, with 12 bases between the two germline ends. From germline, CDR1 is SNHLY and CDR2 FYNNEI. The CDR3 here is CASRYDRTNEQFF. The CDR3 coding sequence is TGTGCCAGCAGATACGACAGAACCAATGAGCAGTTCTTC. Drawing the rest from reference TRBV2 and TRBJ2-1, the complete variable domain is EPEVTQTPSHQVTQMGQEVILRCVPISNHLYFYWYRQILGQKVEFLVSFYNNEISEKSEIFDDQFSVERPDGSNFTLKIRSTKLEDSAMYFCASRYDRTNEQFFGPGTRLTVL.

This clonotype was seen at least ten times. The chain uses TRBV9 and TRBJ2-3, with 9 positions matching TRBD1. The CDR3 sequence is 16 residues long. In germline, CDR1 is SGDLS, CDR2 YYNGEE. The V and J ends lost 2 bases and 6 bases, in that order; junction bases with no gene match: 10. The DNA of the CDR3 is TGTGCCAGCAGCGTCGGACAGGGGAATTTAAGGGATACGCAGTATTTT. Protein: CASSVGQGNLRDTQYF.

This clonotype came up many times. V gene TRBV7-6 combines with J gene TRBJ2-3; possible D gene TRBD2, 6 bases. The germline CDR1 and CDR2 sequences are SGHVS and FNYEAQ. The length of the CDR3 is 14 residues. With 0 bases removed from V and 10 bases from J, the gap between germline ends came to 14 bases. CDR3 sequence reads: CASSLASVGGAQYF. Written as DNA, the CDR3 is TGTGCCAGCAGCTTAGCCTCCGTAGGCGGGGCGCAGTATTTT.

This clonotype was picked up many times. The J gene is TRBJ2-4, the V gene TRBV5-1; the match to TRBD2 covers 13 bases. CDR3 size: 16 residues. V lost 4 bases, J lost 7 bases, and 8 bases stayed unmatched. CDR1 is SGHRS and CDR2 is YFSETQ in the germline V gene. CDR3 nucleotide sequence: TGCGCCAGCAGCCCCAAACTAGCGGGAGGGTCCAACATTCAGTACTTC. This sequence encodes CASSPKLAGGSNIQYF.

This clonotype showed up many times. J is TRBJ2-3 and V is TRBV19, with TRBD1 as a possible D gene (6 bases). V was pared by 6 bases and J by 3 bases, with 10 bases between. This CDR3 spans 13 amino acids. In germline, CDR1 is LNHDA, CDR2 SQIVND (reference sequence). CDR3 sequence reads: CASRQGTTDTQYF. For the CDR3, the DNA is TGTGCCAGTAGGCAGGGGACGACAGATACGCAGTATTTT.

There are a few counts of this clonotype. The chain has TRBV12-3 or TRBV12-4 and TRBJ2-7; D tentatively reads TRBD1 or TRBD2 (6 bases each). The CDR3 runs to 14 residues. Trimming shortened V by 3 bases and J by 4 bases, and 13 bases separated the two germline ends. This CDR3 is CASSFYRDSYEQYF. The CDR3 DNA follows: TGTGCCAGCAGTTTCTACAGGGACTCTTACGAGCAGTACTTC.

At least ten counts were recorded for this clonotype. The gene calls are TRBV3-1 and TRBJ1-1, with D possibly matching TRBD1 (6 bases). CDR1 and CDR2 (germline): LGHDT, YNNKEL (reference sequence). The CDR3 extends over 14 amino acids. Deletions cut 1 base from V and 8 bases from J, with 14 bases between. Written as DNA, the CDR3 is TGTGCCAGCAGCCAAGTGGGAGGGGGGTTGGAAGCTTTCTTT. Translating gives CASSQVGGGLEAFF.

By share of the sample, this clonotype is medium-sized. V is TRBV5-5 and J is TRBJ2-3; 9 bases line up with TRBD1. V shed 0 bases and J 5 bases; nucleotides not matched to a gene: 1. The CDR3 sequence is 14 residues long. Per the germline V gene, CDR1 is SGHKS and CDR2 is YYEKEE (reference sequence). Here the CDR3 DNA reads TGTGCCAGCAGCTTGGGGGACAGGGTAGATACGCAGTATTTT. It codes for CASSLGDRVDTQYF.

At least ten counts were recorded for this clonotype. This rearrangement joins TRBV5-4 to TRBJ2-1; 13 bases are shared with TRBD2. The CDR3 totals 16 residues. J lost 5 bases, V lost 2 bases, and 4 bases had no gene match. CDR1 SGHNT and CDR2 YYREEE come from the germline V gene (reference sequence). The CDR3 spells CASSFGLAGADNEQFF. CDR3 nucleotide sequence: TGTGCCAGCAGCTTTGGACTAGCGGGGGCTGACAATGAGCAGTTCTTC.

This clonotype was observed many times. The rearrangement links TRBV15 to TRBJ1-2; perhaps TRBD1 as D (5 bases). The CDR3 sequence is 19 residues long. Trimming took off 2 bases at V and 2 bases at J, with 24 bases between the two ends. Germline CDR1 is LNHNV and CDR2 is YYDKDF (reference sequence). CDR3 nucleotide sequence: TGTGCCACCAGCAGAAAAGCCGGGACCTCCCTATCCCCCAACTATGGCTACACCTTC. This codes for CATSRKAGTSLSPNYGYTF.

This clonotype was seen repeatedly, ten times or more. V and J are TRBV9 and TRBJ2-7; TRBD1 agrees at 7 bases. Germline V gene data show CDR1 as SGDLS and CDR2 as YYNGEE. With V trimmed by 3 bases and J by 6 bases, 15 bases remained unmatched. The CDR3 loop spans 16 amino acids. CDR3 bases: TGTGCCAGCAGCGCAAAATCCGGGACAGTTCTTGGCGAGCAGTACTTC. This encodes CASSAKSGTVLGEQYF.